The clone carrying this T cell receptor (beta chain) was picked up a small number of times. The source of the sample is a study of blood T cells in healthy people across ages. Combining a sample-barcoded 5' primer with a J-beta primer mix, a second PCR ran for about 6 to 11 cycles. TCRdb passed the 5' RACE reads through MiXCR, listing each CDR3 protein once. This table has about 800,000 distinct CDR3 sequences, around a quarter appearing once. Donors were systemically healthy Caucasian individuals from Russia aged about 6 to 100 years. The same sample was also studied in work on T cells of mothers and their children. That publication notes: Second-PCR amplification with M1S added sample barcodes and 2-4 random nucleotides. Pairs that are related and pairs that are unrelated have TCR recombination output shaped similarly by thymic selection.

What was sequenced was blood. This TCR came from a boy under 18 in good health.

In DNA, the CDR3 is TGTGCCAGCAGTGAAATTAACGGGGAACCAGGTGAGCAGTTCTTC. Translating it yields CASSEINGEPGEQFF. The V and J genes are TRBV2 and TRBJ2-1, with D possibly TRBD2 on 5 matching bases. The CDR3 covers 15 residues. Between the trimmed V and J ends, which lost 2 bases and 9 bases, there was a span of 17 bases. Germline CDR1 and CDR2: SNHLY and FYNNEI.